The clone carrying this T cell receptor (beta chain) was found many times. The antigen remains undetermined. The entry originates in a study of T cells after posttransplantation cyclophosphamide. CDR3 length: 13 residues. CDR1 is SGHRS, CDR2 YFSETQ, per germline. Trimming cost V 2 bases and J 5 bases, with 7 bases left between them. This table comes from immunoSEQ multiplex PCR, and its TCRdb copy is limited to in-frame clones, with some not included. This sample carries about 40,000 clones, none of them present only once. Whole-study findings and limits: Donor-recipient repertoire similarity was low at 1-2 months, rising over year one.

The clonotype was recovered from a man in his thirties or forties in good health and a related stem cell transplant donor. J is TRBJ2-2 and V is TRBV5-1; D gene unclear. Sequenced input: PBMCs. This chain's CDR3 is CASSFGSTGELFF. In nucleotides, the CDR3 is TGCGCCAGCAGCTTCGGTTCAACCGGGGAGCTGTTTTTT. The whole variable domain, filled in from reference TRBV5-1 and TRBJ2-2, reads KAGVTQTPRYLIKTRGQQVTLSCSPISGHRSVSWYQQTPGQGLQFLFEYFSETQRNKGNFPGRFSGRQFSNSRSEMNVSTLELGDSALYLCASSFGSTGELFFGEGSRLTVL.